This TCR beta chain was profiled in a study of identical twins. After removal of 0 bases from V and 5 bases from J, the junction contained 6 bases not matched to a gene. The CDR3 spans 15 residues. The germline gives CDR1 SGHRS, CDR2 YFSETQ. A single record per CDR3 protein comes from TCRdb applying MiXCR to the 5' RACE reads. The table records hundreds of thousands of distinct CDR3 sequences, roughly a quarter of them present only once. The data were also submitted as part of a second study, on T cells expressing NK-cell markers. Per that paper: Serological testing identified most of the eight sequenced donors as HCMV-seropositive and one as seronegative.

The sequencing input was CD4+ T cells sorted from blood. This chain uses TRBV5-1 with TRBJ1-1; 8 positions agree with TRBD1. This clonotype was sampled from a woman under 30 in good health. The CDR3 bases are TGCGCCAGCAGCTTGGGTGGACAGGGCGTGACTGAAGCTTTCTTT. Translated, it gives CASSLGGQGVTEAFF.